This T cell receptor (beta chain) stems from a study of CD8 T cells in Susac syndrome. Sequencing of TCR beta was undertaken in CD8+ and CD4+ T cells derived from blood. When the RNA was reverse transcribed, random hexamers were used with an input of roughly 0.5 to 1 ug. Amplification of the TCR beta CDR3 was carried out by immunoSEQ multiplex PCR, which spanned a total of 54 Vbeta and 13 Jbeta segments. TCRdb itself ran the immunoSEQ multiplex PCR reads through MiXCR, one entry per CDR3 protein. The data contain about 300,000 distinct CDR3 sequences, approximately 85% of them singletons. The TCR originated in a human donor with multiple sclerosis. Sample: CD8+ T cells from PBMCs.

CDR3 DNA sequence: TGCGCCAGCAGCCGCGAGCGGGAGGTCTCCTACGAGCAGTACTTC. Translating gives CASSREREVSYEQYF. V gene TRBV4-3 combines with J gene TRBJ2-7; TRBD2 agrees at 9 bases. V dropped 4 bases and J dropped 0; count of bases not matched to a gene: 4. Per germline, CDR1 LGHNA and CDR2 YSLEER. This CDR3 has 15 amino acids.